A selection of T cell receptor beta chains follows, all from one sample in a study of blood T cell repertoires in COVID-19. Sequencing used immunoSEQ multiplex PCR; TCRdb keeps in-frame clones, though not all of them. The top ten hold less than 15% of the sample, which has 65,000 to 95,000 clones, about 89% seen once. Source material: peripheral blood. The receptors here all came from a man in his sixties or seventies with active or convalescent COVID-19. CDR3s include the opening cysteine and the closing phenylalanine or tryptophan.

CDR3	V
CSVEAAGFAETQYF	TRBV29-1
CASSGGGHEQYF	TRBV10-2
CASSYWGQPPNNEQFF	TRBV2
CASSLFRETQYF	TRBV28
CASRPSGGAYQPQHF	TRBV6-2/TRBV6-3
CASSIVSGRGETQYF	TRBV19
CASSRDRAQETQYF	TRBV18
CASSPPGTGTYEQYF	TRBV18
CASSLNALYSEAFF	TRBV5-1
CASSPRLTGDSNTEAFF	TRBV5-6
CASSIGQGSYEQYF	TRBV5-1
CASSWDWTRAEAFF	TRBV5-1
CASSYSPSSGWEQYF	TRBV6-2/TRBV6-3
CASSHTTASYNSPLHF	TRBV4-3
CASSQDPVVTEAFF	TRBV4-3
CASSQDWRTEPGKLFF	TRBV4-3
CASSPRERVTGELFF	TRBV5-1
CAWSVQVNTEAFF	TRBV30
CASSNGGNYGYTF	TRBV5-4
CASSLARGNSYEQYF	TRBV7-2
CASSQRQGMNTEAFF	TRBV4-1
CASSLRRGLNTDTQYF	TRBV5-8
CASSLDSFVQYF	TRBV12-3/TRBV12-4
CASSFRIPAQLNYGYTF	TRBV27
CASSAAGGLYEQYF	TRBV7-2
CASSQHSRTGSRYGYTF	TRBV7-2
CASSTRQGARYGYTF	TRBV19
CASISDEKLFF	TRBV6-6
CASSGRTPTMIFEQFF	TRBV6-1
CASRGGQFHSYEQYF	TRBV28
CASSTGQGLLSNQPQHF	TRBV11-2
CAWSANYGYTF	TRBV30
CASSGTSGGAQETQYF	TRBV5-1
CASSDSGLQPQHF	TRBV2
CASSQELTGRETQYF	TRBV3-1/TRBV3-2
CASSWDSMNTEAFF	TRBV5-1
CASSYFGHGYTF	TRBV6-5
CASKGLGPGEQYF	TRBV6-5
CASSLDRTYGYTF	TRBV7-8
CASSPLAGGDTQYF	TRBV18
CASSYGLARSSYEQYF	TRBV6-5
CASCASAPENSPLHF	TRBV3-1/TRBV3-2
CASSPRDGGLLDEQYF	TRBV18
CASSLVPGGNIQYF	TRBV5-8
CASSQGQHNEQFF	TRBV4-3
CASSQEGGGQKNTEAFF	TRBV4-1
CASSFSTSGGRDEQFF	TRBV7-8
CASRTGRAPTNEKLFF	TRBV2
CASTPRGGRREAFF	TRBV9
CAISDATGRGNQPQHF	TRBV10-3
CATHFGQSYTEAFF	TRBV10-3
CASSLSFGTEETQYF	TRBV27
CASSGTDFGNTIYF	TRBV9
CASSQVAAATYEQYF	TRBV3-1/TRBV3-2
CAGGASNYGYTF	TRBV11-2
CASRFGQAAIYNEQFF	TRBV5-1
CASSLGGGPSKGQFF	TRBV5-1
CASSFLTGDGYTF	TRBV11-2
CASSKGRGSNQPQHF	TRBV2
CASSDRQGGNTIYF	TRBV9